A single sample is the source of the 27 T cell receptor beta chains below, sequenced in a study of blood T cells in healthy people across ages. Through a sample-barcoded 5' primer and a J-beta primer mix, a second PCR was run for 7 to 11 cycles. TCRdb processed the 5' RACE reads anew with MiXCR; each CDR3 protein has one entry. Found here are around 1,000,000 distinct CDR3 sequences, 20% to 25% of them singletons; the top ten hold about 0.8%. These data were also filed under a second study, of T cells of mothers and their children.

Sequencing was performed on blood. The origin of the receptors is a girl aged 2 to 9 in good health.

The J gene is TRBJ1-6, the V gene TRBV6-1, with 10 bases identical to TRBD1. After removal of 6 bases from V and 7 bases from J, the junction contained 15 bases not matched to a gene. This CDR3 spans 18 amino acids. From germline, CDR1 is MNHNS and CDR2 SASEGT. This CDR3 reads CASSTVRDRGPKNSPLHF. The CDR3 nucleotides are TGTGCCAGCAGCACAGTGAGGGACAGGGGCCCGAAAAATTCACCCCTCCACTTT.

This rearrangement joins TRBV4-1 to TRBJ2-5; 10 bases are shared with TRBD1. Trimming removed 2 bases from V and 5 bases from J; junction bases left unmatched: 2. Germline V gene sequence: CDR1 MGHRA, CDR2 YSYEKL. The CDR3 runs to 14 residues. CDR3 nucleotide sequence: TGCGCCAGCAGCCAACGACAGGGGGCCGAGACCCAGTACTTC. Encoded protein: CASSQRQGAETQYF.

The chain employs TRBV3-1 and TRBJ2-7; 7 nucleotides line up with TRBD1. The J segment lost 5 bases and the V segment lost 1 base, leaving 8 bases of the junction unmatched. The CDR3 has 15 residues. CDR1 is LGHDT, CDR2 YNNKEL, per germline (reference sequence). The CDR3 DNA sequence: TGTGCCAGCAGCCAAGGCCCCAGAGACAGGGACGAGCAGTACTTC. It is translated as CASSQGPRDRDEQYF.

The table lists this clonotype with a few counts. The chain uses TRBV3-1 and TRBJ1-3; 7 nucleotides match TRBD1. The CDR3 consists of 13 residues. The V gene end was trimmed by 2 bases and the J gene end by 11 bases; junction bases not matched to a gene: 6. Germline V gene lookup returns CDR1 LGHDT and CDR2 YNNKEL (reference sequence). CDR3 sequence (DNA): TGTGCCAGCAGCCAATCAGGGGGAGACGCCATATATTTT. Its protein is CASSQSGGDAIYF.

For the CDR3, the DNA is TGTGCCAGCAGCATGGGTAGCGGCAATGAGCAGTTCTTC. It encodes CASSMGSGNEQFF. The V and J genes are TRBV5-6 and TRBJ2-1; perhaps TRBD2 as D (6 bases). The CDR3 totals 13 residues. V was shortened by 4 bases and J by 6 bases, with 11 bases between the two germline ends. Germline CDR1 reads SGHDT; CDR2 reads YYEEEE.

This clonotype was counted only a few times. This chain joins TRBV6-2 or TRBV6-3 and TRBJ1-2; perhaps TRBD1 as D (6 bases). CDR1 and CDR2 (germline): MNHEY, SVGEGT. The V end was cut by 5 bases, the J end by 5 bases, with 21 bases between. This CDR3 region has 16 residues. The CDR3 DNA sequence: TGTGCCAGCAGTCCAGAAAGAGGGGGTTTGAAGTATGGCTACACCTTC. As protein: CASSPERGGLKYGYTF.

This sequence joins TRBV19 and TRBJ1-3; D is ambiguous. The CDR3 covers 16 residues. Trimming removed 9 bases at V and 0 bases at J, with 18 bases between. The germline V gene has CDR1 LNHDA and CDR2 SQIVND (reference sequence). The CDR3 DNA reads as TGTGCCAGCACAAGGATTCACGAGGGCTCTGGAAACACCATATATTTT. Its protein is CASTRIHEGSGNTIYF. Variable domain in full (rest from reference TRBV19 and TRBJ1-3): DGGITQSPKYLFRKEGQNVTLSCEQNLNHDAMYWYRQDPGQGLRLIYYSQIVNDFQKGDIAEGYSVSREKKESFPLTVTSAQKNPTAFYLCASTRIHEGSGNTIYFGEGSWLTVV.

This chain links TRBV6-5 with TRBJ1-2; a possible D gene is TRBD1 (6 bases). The germline V gene encodes CDR1 MNHEY and CDR2 SVGAGI. The ends were cut back, 5 bases at V and 6 bases at J, with 25 bases in the middle. This CDR3 is built from 17 residues. The CDR3, as DNA: TGTGCCAGCAGTGGCTCCTCCGGGGGCGTCAAGGACCATGGCTACACCTTC. Translation gives CASSGSSGGVKDHGYTF.

The V and J genes are TRBV2 and TRBJ2-7; D is ambiguous. The CDR3 runs to 11 residues. V shed 5 bases and J shed 8 bases, with 10 bases lying between them. Germline CDR1 is SNHLY and CDR2 is FYNNEI. The CDR3 DNA reads as TGTGCCAGCAGTCTGACTGGACAGCAGTACGTC. Protein: CASSLTGQQYV.

This chain joins TRBV29-1 and TRBJ2-5; 8 nucleotides agree with TRBD1. The germline gives CDR1 SQVTM, CDR2 ANQGSEA. The V segment lost 2 bases and the J segment 2 bases; nucleotides outside the gene matches: 4. The CDR3 runs to 14 residues. CDR3 protein: CSVEWDRPQETQYF. In DNA form, the CDR3 reads TGCAGCGTTGAATGGGACAGGCCACAAGAGACCCAGTACTTC.

The V gene is TRBV19, the J gene TRBJ2-7; TRBD1 aligns across 7 bases. This CDR3 is 13 amino acids long. Looked up from germline, CDR1 is LNHDA and CDR2 is SQIVND (reference sequence). Trimming took 4 bases from V and 6 from J; bases not matched to a gene: 6. The chain's CDR3 is CASSTIPGGEQYF. The DNA for the CDR3 is TGTGCCAGTAGTACCATCCCAGGGGGCGAGCAGTACTTC.

The sample holds a few counts of this clonotype. This chain joins TRBV12-5 and TRBJ2-5, with D hard to call. V lost 5 bases and J 7 bases, leaving 11 bases between the germline ends. This CDR3 is built from 12 residues. The V gene's germline CDR1 is LGHNT and CDR2 FRNRAP. CDR3 region: CASGPVEGTQYF. In DNA, the CDR3 is TGTGCTAGTGGTCCCGTTGAAGGGACCCAGTACTTC.

V gene TRBV11-3 combines with J gene TRBJ2-3; perhaps TRBD2 as D (6 bases). Per germline, CDR1 SGHNT and CDR2 YENEEA. The CDR3 has 16 residues. Trimming took 5 bases from V and 0 from J, leaving 15 bases between them. The CDR3 reads CASSPVGGVSTDTQYF. The CDR3 DNA reads TGTGCCAGCAGCCCCGTCGGCGGGGTTAGCACAGATACGCAGTATTTT.

The genes are TRBV29-1 and TRBJ1-2; TRBD1 aligns across 8 bases. CDR1 and CDR2 (germline): SQVTM, ANQGSEA. V was clipped by 7 bases and J by 7 bases; unmatched bases: 8. The CDR3 has 12 amino acids. This CDR3 is CSAGEDRAGYTF. In DNA form, the CDR3 reads TGCAGCGCTGGTGAGGACAGGGCTGGCTACACCTTC.

This rearrangement joins TRBV28 to TRBJ2-7, with a tentative D call TRBD1 (6 bases). V shed 6 bases and J shed 6 bases, with 15 bases lying between them. Germline V CDR1 and CDR2: MDHEN, SYDVKM. CDR3 length: 13 amino acids. Here the CDR3 reads CASSPQGQVEQYF. As DNA, the CDR3 is TGTGCCAGCAGCCCTCAGGGGCAGGTCGAGCAGTACTTC.

The chain has TRBV7-9 and TRBJ1-6; D call uncertain. The V end lost 4 bases, the J end lost 4 bases, and 11 bases lay between the germline ends. Germline CDR1 is SEHNR and CDR2 is FQNEAQ (reference sequence). This CDR3 is 15 amino acids long. CDR3 sequence: CASSSATSYNSPLHF. DNA for the CDR3: TGTGCCAGCAGCTCAGCGACATCTTATAATTCACCCCTCCACTTT.

The chain employs TRBV21-1 and TRBJ1-5. TRBV21-1 constitutes a pseudogene. The length of the CDR3 is 16 residues. The CDR3 is CASTQPGPYSNQPQHF. The CDR3 bases are TGTGCCAGCACCCAACCTGGGCCCTATAGCAATCAGCCCCAGCATTTT.

The rearrangement links TRBV28 to TRBJ1-6, with a tentative D call TRBD1 (6 bases). CDR1 is MDHEN and CDR2 is SYDVKM in the germline V gene. The CDR3 contains 17 residues. The V and J ends lost 3 bases and 10 bases respectively, with 22 bases between them. This chain's CDR3 is CASSFFWLFWGPSPLHF. The CDR3 DNA sequence: TGTGCCAGCAGTTTCTTCTGGCTGTTCTGGGGGCCCTCACCCCTCCACTTT.

This clonotype occurred a few times. The rearrangement uses TRBV3-1 and TRBJ2-7; 7 nucleotides match TRBD1. J gave up 2 bases and V 1 base, and 11 bases lay outside the gene matches. The germline V gene has CDR1 LGHDT and CDR2 YNNKEL (reference sequence). The CDR3 is made up of 17 amino acids. CDR3 sequence reads: CASSQALGTVSTYEQYF. The CDR3 DNA reads TGTGCCAGCAGCCAAGCCCTGGGGACAGTTTCTACCTACGAGCAGTACTTC.

The chain joins TRBV12-5 to TRBJ1-2; TRBD1 matches at 8 bases. The V and J ends lost 3 bases and 6 bases, in that order; junction bases with no gene match: 6. The germline V gene has CDR1 LGHNT and CDR2 FRNRAP. This CDR3 is built from 14 residues. CDR3 loop: CASGFETGEHGYTF. The CDR3 region has the DNA TGTGCTAGTGGTTTTGAGACAGGGGAACATGGCTACACCTTC.

The V and J genes are TRBV13 and TRBJ2-2; TRBD1 matches at 11 bases. The CDR3 sequence is 16 residues long. V lost 0 bases and J lost 5; bases outside the gene matches: 2. CDR1 and CDR2 from the germline V gene are PRHDT and FYEKMQ (reference sequence). DNA of the CDR3: TGTGCCAGCAGCTTAGGAGGACAGGGGGCTACCGGGGAGCTGTTTTTT. This sequence encodes CASSLGGQGATGELFF.

Many counts were recorded for this clonotype. This chain links TRBV12-3 or TRBV12-4 with TRBJ2-1, with D possibly matching TRBD2 (5 bases). CDR3 size: 11 residues. V gave up 4 bases and J gave up 10 bases, with 8 bases separating them. CDR3 residues: CASSSSSEQFF. The DNA for the CDR3 is TGTGCCAGCAGTTCTAGCAGCGAGCAGTTCTTC.

This clonotype was counted between two and nine times. A much larger clone lies one base from this, so it may be a read error. The CDR3 loop is CVSSTGVFTYEQYF. In DNA form, the CDR3 reads TGTGTCAGCAGCACAGGGGTTTTCACCTACGAGCAGTACTTC. J is TRBJ2-5 and V is TRBV7-2; 7 nucleotides agree with TRBD1. The J call may be wrong; the DNA end is better matched by TRBJ2-7. The CDR3 sequence is 14 residues long. Germline V gene lookup returns CDR1 SGHTA and CDR2 FQGNSA.

This chain connects TRBV5-1 to TRBJ2-7, with 9 bases lining up with TRBD1. CDR3 length: 15 residues. Trimming took 2 bases from V and 3 from J; bases not matched to a gene: 6. CDR1 SGHRS and CDR2 YFSETQ come from the germline V gene. The CDR3 DNA follows: TGCGCCAGCAGCTTAGAAGGGACAGGGTTCTACGAGCAGTACTTC. Amino acid sequence: CASSLEGTGFYEQYF.

The chain joins TRBV5-1 to TRBJ1-1; 9 bases map to TRBD1. Germline trimming cut 4 bases from V and 7 bases from J; bases unmatched to any gene: 11. Germline CDR1 is SGHRS and CDR2 is YFSETQ. This CDR3 is 15 amino acids long. This chain's CDR3 is CASSLNNRGPVEAFF. For the CDR3, the DNA is TGCGCCAGCAGCCTAAATAACAGGGGGCCGGTTGAAGCTTTCTTT. Together with reference TRBV5-1 and TRBJ1-1, the CDR3 gives the full variable domain: KAGVTQTPRYLIKTRGQQVTLSCSPISGHRSVSWYQQTPGQGLQFLFEYFSETQRNKGNFPGRFSGRQFSNSRSEMNVSTLELGDSALYLCASSLNNRGPVEAFFGQGTRLTVV.

This chain links TRBV12-3 or TRBV12-4 with TRBJ2-1, with 12 bases matching TRBD2. The CDR3 totals 17 residues. The junction had 10 bases not matched to a gene; V was cut back by 6 bases and J by 4 bases. The CDR3 coding sequence is TGTGCCAGCAGCCCCGGACTAGCGGGGCCAATGTACAATGAGCAGTTCTTC. Protein: CASSPGLAGPMYNEQFF.

J is TRBJ1-1 and V is TRBV12-3 or TRBV12-4; D not resolved. The CDR3 spans 11 residues. V was clipped by 1 base and J by 11 bases, with 8 bases between them. The CDR3 bases are TGTGCCAGCAGTTTAGGGGCGTGGGCTTTCTTT. It specifies CASSLGAWAFF.